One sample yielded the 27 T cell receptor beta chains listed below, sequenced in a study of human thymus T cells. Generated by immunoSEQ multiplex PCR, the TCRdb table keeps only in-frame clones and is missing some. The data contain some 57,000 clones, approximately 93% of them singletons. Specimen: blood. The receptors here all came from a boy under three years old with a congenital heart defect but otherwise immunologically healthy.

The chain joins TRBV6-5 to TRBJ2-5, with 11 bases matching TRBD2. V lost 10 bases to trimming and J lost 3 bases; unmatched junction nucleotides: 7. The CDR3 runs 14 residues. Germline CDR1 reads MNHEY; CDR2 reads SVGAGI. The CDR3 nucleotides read TGTGCCATCGGACTAGCGGGTACAAAAGAGACCCAGTACTTC. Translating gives CAIGLAGTKETQYF.

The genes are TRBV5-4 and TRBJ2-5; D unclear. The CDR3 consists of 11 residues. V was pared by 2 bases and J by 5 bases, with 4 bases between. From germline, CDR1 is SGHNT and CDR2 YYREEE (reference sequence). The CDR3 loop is CASSFRETQYF. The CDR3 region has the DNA TGTGCCAGCAGCTTTAGGGAGACCCAGTACTTC.

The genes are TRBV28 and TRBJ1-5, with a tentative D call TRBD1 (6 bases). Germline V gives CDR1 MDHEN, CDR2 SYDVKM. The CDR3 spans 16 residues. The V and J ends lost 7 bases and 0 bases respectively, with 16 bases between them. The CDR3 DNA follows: TGTGCCAGCACCCGACCGGGACACCATAGCAATCAGCCCCAGCATTTT. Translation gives CASTRPGHHSNQPQHF.

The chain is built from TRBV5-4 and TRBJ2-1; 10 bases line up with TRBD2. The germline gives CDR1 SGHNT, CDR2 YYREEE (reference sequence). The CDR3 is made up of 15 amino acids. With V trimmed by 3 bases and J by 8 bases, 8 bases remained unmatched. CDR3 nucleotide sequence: TGTGCCAGCAGCTGGTCCGGGACTAGCGAAGATGAGCAGTTCTTC. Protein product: CASSWSGTSEDEQFF.

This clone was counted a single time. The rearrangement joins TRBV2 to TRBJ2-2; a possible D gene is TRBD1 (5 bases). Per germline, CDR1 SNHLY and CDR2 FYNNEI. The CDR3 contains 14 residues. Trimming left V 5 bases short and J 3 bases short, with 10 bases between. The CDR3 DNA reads TGTGCCAGCAGTCAGGACACCCACACCGGGGAGCTGTTTTTT. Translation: CASSQDTHTGELFF.

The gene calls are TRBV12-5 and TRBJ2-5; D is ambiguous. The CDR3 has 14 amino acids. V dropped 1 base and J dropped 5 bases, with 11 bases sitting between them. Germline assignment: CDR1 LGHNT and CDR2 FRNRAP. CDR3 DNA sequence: TGTGCTAGTGGTTTGGGATCTCTCAGGGAGACCCAGTACTTC. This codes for CASGLGSLRETQYF.

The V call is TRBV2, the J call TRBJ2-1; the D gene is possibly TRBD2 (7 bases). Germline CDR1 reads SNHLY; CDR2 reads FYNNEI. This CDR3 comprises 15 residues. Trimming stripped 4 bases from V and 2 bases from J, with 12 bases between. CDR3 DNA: TGTGCCAGCAGTGTGGGGGGGGCTACCTACAATGAGCAGTTCTTC. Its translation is CASSVGGATYNEQFF.

The CDR3 protein is CASSHYRDNTGELFF. The CDR3 DNA follows: TGTGCCAGTAGTCACTACCGGGACAACACCGGGGAGCTGTTTTTT. V gene TRBV19 combines with J gene TRBJ2-2; D is possibly TRBD1 or TRBD2 (5 bases each). Trimming removed 5 bases at V and 2 bases at J, with 12 bases between. Looked up from germline, CDR1 is LNHDA and CDR2 is SQIVND (reference sequence). This CDR3 comprises 15 residues.

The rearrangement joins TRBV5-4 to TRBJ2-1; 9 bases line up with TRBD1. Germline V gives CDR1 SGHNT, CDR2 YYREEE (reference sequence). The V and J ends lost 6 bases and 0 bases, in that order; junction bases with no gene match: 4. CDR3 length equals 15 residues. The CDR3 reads CASNWGQGSYNEQFF. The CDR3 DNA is TGTGCCAGCAATTGGGGACAGGGCTCCTACAATGAGCAGTTCTTC.

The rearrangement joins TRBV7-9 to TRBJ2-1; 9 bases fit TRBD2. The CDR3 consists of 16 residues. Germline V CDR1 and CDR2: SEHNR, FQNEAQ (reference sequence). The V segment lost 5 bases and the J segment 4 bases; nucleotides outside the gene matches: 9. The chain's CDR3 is CASSALAGEVYNEQFF. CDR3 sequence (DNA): TGTGCCAGCAGCGCGTTAGCGGGAGAGGTGTACAATGAGCAGTTCTTC.

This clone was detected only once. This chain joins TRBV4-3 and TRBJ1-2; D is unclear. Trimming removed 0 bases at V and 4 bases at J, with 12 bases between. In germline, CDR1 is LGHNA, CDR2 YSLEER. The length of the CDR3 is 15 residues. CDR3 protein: CASSQDAAGLYGYTF. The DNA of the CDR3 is TGCGCCAGCAGCCAAGATGCGGCAGGTCTCTATGGCTACACCTTC.

In nucleotides, the CDR3 is TGCGCCAGCTCCCATCCCGGGAAGAACACTGAAGCTTTCTTT. Its protein is CASSHPGKNTEAFF. J is TRBJ1-1 and V is TRBV4-1, with D hard to call. The V end lost 8 bases, the J end lost 1 base, and 14 bases lay between the germline ends. The V gene's germline CDR1 is MGHRA and CDR2 YSYEKL. The CDR3 runs to 14 residues.

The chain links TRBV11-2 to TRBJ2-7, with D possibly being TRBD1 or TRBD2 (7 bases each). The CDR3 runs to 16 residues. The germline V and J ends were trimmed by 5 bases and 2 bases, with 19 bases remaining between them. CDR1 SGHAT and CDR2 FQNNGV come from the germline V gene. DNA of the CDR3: TGTGCCAGCAGCCCCAGGGGGGGAGACCAGACCTACGAGCAGTACTTC. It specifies CASSPRGGDQTYEQYF.

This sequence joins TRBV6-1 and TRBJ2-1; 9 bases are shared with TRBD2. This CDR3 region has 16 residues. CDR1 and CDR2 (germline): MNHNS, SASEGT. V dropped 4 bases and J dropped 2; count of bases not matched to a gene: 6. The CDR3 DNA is TGTGCCAGCAGTGTGACTAGCGGACGACCCTACAATGAGCAGTTCTTC. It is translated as CASSVTSGRPYNEQFF.

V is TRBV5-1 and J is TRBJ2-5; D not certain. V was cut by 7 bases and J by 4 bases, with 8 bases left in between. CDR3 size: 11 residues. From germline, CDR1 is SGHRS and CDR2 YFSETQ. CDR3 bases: TGCGCCAGCCGGGTGCGAGAGACCCAGTACTTC. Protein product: CASRVRETQYF.

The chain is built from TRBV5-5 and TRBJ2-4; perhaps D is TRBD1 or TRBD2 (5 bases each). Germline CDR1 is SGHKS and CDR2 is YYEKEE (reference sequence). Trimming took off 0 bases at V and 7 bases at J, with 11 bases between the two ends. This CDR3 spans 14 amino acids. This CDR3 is CASSLVGVENIQYF. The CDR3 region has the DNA TGTGCCAGCAGCTTGGTGGGGGTTGAGAACATTCAGTACTTC.

The CDR3 reads CASSLGPDTDTQYF. DNA for the CDR3: TGTGCCAGCAGCTTGGGCCCCGACACAGATACGCAGTATTTT. The rearrangement uses TRBV5-4 and TRBJ2-3; D gene uncertain. Germline V CDR1 and CDR2: SGHNT, YYREEE (reference sequence). V was shortened by 0 bases and J by 2 bases, with 7 bases between the two germline ends. The CDR3 extends over 14 amino acids.

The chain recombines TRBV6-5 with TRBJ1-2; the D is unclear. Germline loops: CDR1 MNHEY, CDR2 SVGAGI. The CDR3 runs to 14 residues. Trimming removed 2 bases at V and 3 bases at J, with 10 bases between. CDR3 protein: CASSYTGLHYGYTF. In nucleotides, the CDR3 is TGTGCCAGCAGTTACACCGGGCTCCACTATGGCTACACCTTC.

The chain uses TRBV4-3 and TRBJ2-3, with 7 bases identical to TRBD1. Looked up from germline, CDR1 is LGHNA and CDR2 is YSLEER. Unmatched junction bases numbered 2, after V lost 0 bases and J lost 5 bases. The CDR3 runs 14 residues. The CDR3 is CASSQEGGGDTQYF. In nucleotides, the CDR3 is TGCGCCAGCAGCCAAGAAGGGGGCGGAGATACGCAGTATTTT.

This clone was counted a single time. The CDR3 region has the DNA TGCGCCAGCAGCGCCACAGATACGCAGTATTTT. It codes for CASSATDTQYF. This chain links TRBV5-1 with TRBJ2-3; D gene ambiguous. V shed 4 bases and J shed 2 bases, with 2 bases lying between them. Germline V gene sequence: CDR1 SGHRS, CDR2 YFSETQ. The CDR3 spans 11 residues.

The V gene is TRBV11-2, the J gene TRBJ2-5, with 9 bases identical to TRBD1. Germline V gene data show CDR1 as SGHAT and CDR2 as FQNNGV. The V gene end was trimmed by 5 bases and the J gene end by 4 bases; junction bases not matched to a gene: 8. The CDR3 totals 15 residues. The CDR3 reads CASSQNRGRRETQYF. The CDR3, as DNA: TGTGCCAGCAGCCAAAACAGGGGGCGCAGAGAGACCCAGTACTTC.

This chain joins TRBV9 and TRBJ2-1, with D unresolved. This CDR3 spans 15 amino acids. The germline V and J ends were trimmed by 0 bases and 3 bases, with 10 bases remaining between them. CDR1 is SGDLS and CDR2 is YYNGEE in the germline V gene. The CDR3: CASSVEGFYYNEQFF. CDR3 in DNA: TGTGCCAGCAGCGTAGAGGGCTTTTACTACAATGAGCAGTTCTTC.

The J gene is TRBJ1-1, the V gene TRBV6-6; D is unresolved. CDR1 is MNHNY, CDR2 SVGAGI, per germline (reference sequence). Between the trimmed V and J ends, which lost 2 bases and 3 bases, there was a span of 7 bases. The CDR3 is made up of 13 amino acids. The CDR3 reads CASSYRRDTEAFF. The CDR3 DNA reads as TGTGCCAGCAGTTACAGGAGGGACACTGAAGCTTTCTTT.

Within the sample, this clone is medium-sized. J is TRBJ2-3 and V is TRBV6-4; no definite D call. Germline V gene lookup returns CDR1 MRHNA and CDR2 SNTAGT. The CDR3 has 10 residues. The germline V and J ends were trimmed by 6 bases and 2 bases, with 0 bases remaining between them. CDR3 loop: CASSTDTQYF. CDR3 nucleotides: TGTGCCAGCAGCACAGATACGCAGTATTTT.

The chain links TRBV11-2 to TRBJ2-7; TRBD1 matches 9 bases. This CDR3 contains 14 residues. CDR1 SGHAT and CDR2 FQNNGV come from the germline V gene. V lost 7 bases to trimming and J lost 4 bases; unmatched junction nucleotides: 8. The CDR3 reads CASTTGTGKYEQYF. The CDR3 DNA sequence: TGTGCCAGCACAACCGGGACAGGGAAATACGAGCAGTACTTC.

In nucleotides, the CDR3 is TGTGCCAGCAGCTTAGGGGCCAAAAACATTCAGTACTTC. It is translated as CASSLGAKNIQYF. This chain connects TRBV7-2 to TRBJ2-4; D not resolved. With 1 base removed from V and 1 base from J, the gap between germline ends came to 2 bases. The germline CDR1 and CDR2 sequences are SGHTA and FQGNSA. The CDR3 runs 13 residues.

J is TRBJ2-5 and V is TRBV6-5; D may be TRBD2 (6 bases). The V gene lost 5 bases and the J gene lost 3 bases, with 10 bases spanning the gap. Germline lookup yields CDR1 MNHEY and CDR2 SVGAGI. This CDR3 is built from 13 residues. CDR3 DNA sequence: TGTGCCAGCAGTGGGGACTGGAAAGAGACCCAGTACTTC. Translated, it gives CASSGDWKETQYF.